The 27 T cell receptor beta chains presented below share a single source sample, sequenced in a study of blood T cell repertoires in COVID-19. Assay used: immunoSEQ multiplex PCR; TCRdb lists only in-frame clones, some missing. Of fewer than 200,000 clones listed, around 88% are singletons. Material: peripheral blood. The receptors here all came from a woman in her 70s who had recovered from COVID-19.

V usage is TRBV5-4 and J usage is TRBJ1-2; 9 nucleotides line up with TRBD1. V gave up 0 bases and J gave up 8 bases; unmatched junction bases: 8. From germline, CDR1 is SGHNT and CDR2 YYREEE (reference sequence). CDR3 size: 15 residues. The CDR3 DNA follows: TGTGCCAGCAGCTTGGTGGGACAGGGTGGGGAGGGCTACACCTTC. Its translation is CASSLVGQGGEGYTF.

This chain joins TRBV24-1 and TRBJ1-2; D not certain. This CDR3 has 11 amino acids. Trimming cost V 2 bases and J 7 bases, with 4 bases left between them. Germline V CDR1 and CDR2: KGHDR, SFDVKD. Here the CDR3 DNA reads TGTGCCACCAGTGATTCTTTTGGCTACACCTTC. Translated, it gives CATSDSFGYTF.

V usage is TRBV5-1 and J usage is TRBJ2-7, with D possibly TRBD2 on 5 matching bases. V was clipped by 1 base and J by 1 base, with 12 bases between them. The CDR3 has 15 residues. Germline loops: CDR1 SGHRS, CDR2 YFSETQ. The CDR3 region is CASSLTGSASYEQYF. CDR3 coding DNA: TGCGCCAGCAGCTTGACGGGTAGCGCGTCCTACGAGCAGTACTTC.

The J gene is TRBJ2-3, the V gene TRBV19; D may be TRBD1 (8 bases). Between the trimmed V and J ends, which lost 7 bases and 4 bases, there was a span of 18 bases. The CDR3 is 15 amino acids. Germline CDR1 and CDR2: LNHDA and SQIVND (reference sequence). The CDR3 DNA reads as TGTGCCAGTACCGCCCGGACAGGGAGGGCAGATACGCAGTATTTT. Translating it yields CASTARTGRADTQYF.

This chain connects TRBV5-1 to TRBJ1-2; 9 nucleotides agree with TRBD1. Per the germline V gene, CDR1 is SGHRS and CDR2 is YFSETQ. The CDR3 runs to 15 residues. With V trimmed by 5 bases and J by 0 bases, 5 bases remained unmatched. The DNA for the CDR3 is TGCGCCAGCAGACCCGGGACAGGGACTAACTATGGCTACACCTTC. Protein: CASRPGTGTNYGYTF.

The chain couples TRBV10-3 to TRBJ1-1; 11 positions agree with TRBD1. The junction had 8 bases not matched to a gene; V was cut back by 4 bases and J by 4 bases. Germline CDR1 and CDR2: ENHRY and SYGVKD. The CDR3 covers 16 residues. The CDR3 coding sequence is TGTGCCATCAGTGGGACAGGGGGCTTGCGCGTCACTGAAGCTTTCTTT. Protein sequence: CAISGTGGLRVTEAFF.

CDR3 DNA sequence: TGCGCCACGACCGGTCCCGGGGGAGAAGCTTTCTTT. It is translated as CATTGPGGEAFF. The chain recombines TRBV5-1 with TRBJ1-1; TRBD1 is a possible D gene (5 bases). The germline V and J ends were trimmed by 9 bases and 8 bases, with 17 bases remaining between them. Germline-derived CDR1 and CDR2 are SGHRS and YFSETQ. The CDR3 runs 12 residues.

This clone showed up just once. This chain links TRBV9 with TRBJ1-1; D unclear. The V and J ends lost 3 bases and 5 bases respectively, with 11 bases between them. The germline gives CDR1 SGDLS, CDR2 YYNGEE. CDR3 length: 13 amino acids. The CDR3 DNA follows: TGTGCCAGCAGCGCCCCGGGAGGAACTGAAGCTTTCTTT. It codes for CASSAPGGTEAFF.

The V call is TRBV2, the J call TRBJ2-2; 12 nucleotides align to TRBD2. The CDR3 totals 19 residues. CDR1 and CDR2 (germline): SNHLY, FYNNEI. V dropped 8 bases and J dropped 2; count of bases not matched to a gene: 15. The CDR3 sequence is CASFLGLAGLILNTGELFF. The CDR3 DNA is TGTGCCAGCTTTCTCGGACTAGCGGGACTCATCCTAAACACCGGGGAGCTGTTTTTT. Together with reference TRBV2 and TRBJ2-2, the CDR3 gives the full variable domain: EPEVTQTPSHQVTQMGQEVILRCVPISNHLYFYWYRQILGQKVEFLVSFYNNEISEKSEIFDDQFSVERPDGSNFTLKIRSTKLEDSAMYFCASFLGLAGLILNTGELFFGEGSRLTVL.

The rearrangement uses TRBV29-1 and TRBJ1-4, with D perhaps matching TRBD1 (6 bases). Germline CDR1 is SQVTM and CDR2 is ANQGSEA. CDR3 length: 14 residues. The V end lost 4 bases, the J end lost 7 bases, and 16 bases lay between the germline ends. CDR3 DNA sequence: TGCAGCGTTGTAGCGGGGGGCCTTCCTGAAAAACTGTTTTTT. It translates to CSVVAGGLPEKLFF.

This chain joins TRBV9 and TRBJ2-7, with D possibly matching TRBD1 (6 bases). The CDR3 covers 15 residues. CDR1 is SGDLS, CDR2 YYNGEE, per germline. Trimming took off 0 bases at V and 3 bases at J, with 13 bases between the two ends. The CDR3 coding sequence is TGTGCCAGCAGCGTAGGGGCAGGGGAGTTCTACGAGCAGTACTTC. Its protein is CASSVGAGEFYEQYF.

This chain uses TRBV18 with TRBJ1-4; 10 nucleotides agree with TRBD1. The trim removed 3 bases at V and 7 bases at J, leaving 8 bases unmatched. Per germline, CDR1 KGHSH and CDR2 LQKENI. The CDR3 consists of 16 residues. As DNA, the CDR3 is TGTGCCAGCTCACCCCCCCAGGGGACAGGGGTTGAAAAACTGTTTTTT. Residues: CASSPPQGTGVEKLFF. The complete variable domain, with remaining parts taken from reference TRBV18 and TRBJ1-4, reads NAGVMQNPRHLVRRRGQEARLRCSPMKGHSHVYWYRQLPEEGLKFMVYLQKENIIDESGMPKERFSAEFPKEGPSILRIQQVVRGDSAAYFCASSPPQGTGVEKLFFGSGTQLSVL.

This clone showed up just once. The chain links TRBV28 to TRBJ1-2, with TRBD1 as a possible D gene (5 bases). Germline V gene lookup returns CDR1 MDHEN and CDR2 SYDVKM. The CDR3 has 12 amino acids. The V gene lost 8 bases and the J gene lost 4 bases, with 11 bases spanning the gap. The CDR3 nucleotides are TGTGCCAGCTCGGGGGTGTCCTATGGCTACACCTTC. Protein sequence: CASSGVSYGYTF.

The gene calls are TRBV5-1 and TRBJ2-7; the D gene is possibly TRBD2 (5 bases). The CDR3 extends over 12 amino acids. Germline lookup yields CDR1 SGHRS and CDR2 YFSETQ. The V gene lost 4 bases and the J gene lost 5 bases, with 10 bases spanning the gap. The CDR3 sequence: CASSPPGDEQYF. The CDR3 DNA reads TGCGCCAGCAGCCCTCCCGGGGACGAGCAGTACTTC.

The chain links TRBV11-2 to TRBJ2-5; 8 nucleotides agree with TRBD1. The CDR3 is made up of 14 amino acids. V lost 4 bases to trimming and J lost 4 bases; unmatched junction nucleotides: 5. CDR1 is SGHAT, CDR2 FQNNGV, per germline. Here the CDR3 reads CASSSRTGGETQYF. The DNA for the CDR3 is TGTGCCAGCAGCTCACGAACAGGGGGAGAGACCCAGTACTTC.

The chain is built from TRBV24-1 and TRBJ2-7; a possible D gene is TRBD1 (6 bases). The germline gives CDR1 KGHDR, CDR2 SFDVKD. The CDR3 runs 15 residues. V was pared by 4 bases and J by 2 bases, with 14 bases between. The CDR3 reads CATSEFFYRAYEQYF. In DNA form, the CDR3 reads TGTGCCACCAGTGAATTTTTCTACAGGGCCTACGAGCAGTACTTC.

This chain connects TRBV7-8 to TRBJ1-1, with 8 nucleotides matching TRBD1. Losses at the gene ends were 3 bases for V and 8 bases for J; bases not matched to a gene: 8. CDR1 and CDR2 (germline): SGHVS, FQNEAQ. The CDR3 is 14 residues long. The CDR3 loop reads CASSFFSGQEEAFF. CDR3 DNA: TGTGCCAGCAGCTTCTTTTCGGGACAGGAGGAAGCTTTCTTT.

This chain links TRBV7-8 with TRBJ2-3; 10 nucleotides line up with TRBD2. This CDR3 region has 19 residues. V was pared by 4 bases and J by 2 bases, with 15 bases of the junction left unmatched. The germline V gene has CDR1 SGHVS and CDR2 FQNEAQ. The CDR3 reads CASSSPVPGLAVHTDTQYF. As DNA, the CDR3 is TGTGCCAGCAGCTCCCCGGTCCCCGGACTAGCGGTACACACAGATACGCAGTATTTT. The variable domain in full, with the rest retrieved from reference TRBV7-8 and TRBJ2-3, is GAGVSQSPRYKVAKRGQDVALRCDPISGHVSLFWYQQALGQGPEFLTYFQNEAQLDKSGLPSDRFFAERPEGSVSTLKIQRTQQEDSAVYLCASSSPVPGLAVHTDTQYFGPGTRLTVL.

V gene TRBV20-1 combines with J gene TRBJ1-5, with D perhaps matching TRBD1 (5 bases). This CDR3 has 15 residues. Trimming cost V 3 bases and J 5 bases, with 17 bases left between them. CDR1 DFQATT and CDR2 SNEGSKA come from the germline V gene (reference sequence). For the CDR3, the DNA is TGCAGTGCTAGTGTGGCTACCGGGGGGTATCAGCCCCAGCATTTT. Translating gives CSASVATGGYQPQHF.

This clone came up once. CDR3 coding DNA: TGTGCCAGCAGTTGGGGCCGGACCATGCAGTACTTC. This encodes CASSWGRTMQYF. The chain is built from TRBV6-2 or TRBV6-3 and TRBJ2-7; possibly TRBD1 for D (5 bases). Trimming cost V 4 bases and J 9 bases, with 13 bases left between them. This CDR3 spans 12 amino acids. CDR1 is MNHEY, CDR2 SVGEGT, per germline.

Comments on this clone: This specimen includes other DNA sequences encoding the same CDR3. V is TRBV6-5 and J is TRBJ1-1; 7 bases are a match to TRBD1. The CDR3 contains 11 residues. The germline CDR1 and CDR2 sequences are MNHEY and SVGAGI. V was pared by 7 bases and J by 5 bases, with 1 base of the junction left unmatched. CDR3 protein: CASTRGTEAFF. DNA of the CDR3: TGTGCCAGCACCAGGGGGACTGAAGCTTTCTTT.

This clone has a single count. The chain is built from TRBV5-1 and TRBJ2-7, with 10 nucleotides matching TRBD2. CDR3 length: 15 amino acids. The germline gives CDR1 SGHRS, CDR2 YFSETQ. V shed 4 bases and J 2 bases; nucleotides not matched to a gene: 6. The CDR3: CASSLTSGATYEQYF. DNA of the CDR3: TGCGCCAGCAGCCTCACTAGCGGGGCAACCTACGAGCAGTACTTC.

The chain employs TRBV19 and TRBJ1-1; tentative D call: TRBD1 (6 bases). V lost 5 bases to trimming and J lost 4 bases, with 14 bases between them. The CDR3 loop spans 14 amino acids. Germline V gene data show CDR1 as LNHDA and CDR2 as SQIVND (reference sequence). Here the CDR3 reads CASSPPGGGTEAFF. CDR3 DNA sequence: TGTGCCAGTAGTCCCCCGGGGGGCGGCACTGAAGCTTTCTTT.

V is TRBV4-1 and J is TRBJ2-5, with a possible D match to TRBD2 (7 bases). Germline lookup yields CDR1 MGHRA and CDR2 YSYEKL. V gave up 4 bases and J gave up 9 bases, with 18 bases separating them. The CDR3 spans 14 residues. Here the CDR3 reads CASSLRGGPGAQYF. In nucleotides, the CDR3 is TGCGCCAGCAGCCTGAGGGGGGGGCCCGGGGCCCAGTACTTC.

In this sample, this clone turned up once. The J gene is TRBJ2-7, the V gene TRBV9; 9 bases line up with TRBD2. With 4 bases clipped from V and 4 bases from J, the junction kept 12 bases outside the gene matches. Germline V gene sequence: CDR1 SGDLS, CDR2 YYNGEE. This CDR3 spans 16 amino acids. CDR3 sequence (DNA): TGTGCCAGCAGCCCCCGGGGAGGCGGGAGGGTATACGAGCAGTACTTC. Its translation is CASSPRGGGRVYEQYF.

The gene calls are TRBV3-1 (or the pseudogene TRBV3-2) and TRBJ1-2, with a possible D match to TRBD1 (5 bases). The CDR3 loop spans 15 amino acids. Germline V gene data show CDR1 as LGHDT and CDR2 as YNNKEL (reference sequence). Trimming removed 1 base from V and 5 bases from J, with 14 bases in between. The CDR3 here is CASSQVGGSLYGYTF. The CDR3 bases are TGTGCCAGCAGCCAAGTGGGGGGTTCCCTTTATGGCTACACCTTC.

The J gene is TRBJ2-7, the V gene TRBV30, with 7 bases identical to TRBD2. V was pared by 5 bases and J by 3 bases, with 10 bases of the junction left unmatched. The CDR3 runs to 14 residues. Germline V gene lookup returns CDR1 GTSNPN and CDR2 SVGIG (reference sequence). DNA for the CDR3: TGTGCCTGGGGGAGTGGGGCGGGGGACTACGAGCAGTACTTC. Amino acids: CAWGSGAGDYEQYF. The whole variable domain, remainder taken from reference TRBV30 and TRBJ2-7, is SQTIHQWPATLVQPVGSPLSLECTVEGTSNPNLYWYRQAAGRGLQLLFYSVGIGQISSEVPQNLSASRPQDRQFILSSKKLLLSDSGFYLCAWGSGAGDYEQYFGPGTRLTVT.